The next 19 T cell receptor beta chains were all read from a single sample in a study of T-cell reconstitution after alpha-beta-depleted transplantation in children. Unique molecular identifiers featured in how the TCRbeta library was prepared. In TCRdb, the PCR reads were re-called with MiXCR into one record per CDR3 protein. The data show about 980,000 distinct CDR3 sequences, under 30% seen once. The material was PBMCs, mostly from graft donor cells, obtained 360 days after TCRalphabeta/CD19-depleted stem cell transplant. The receptors stem from a boy under three years old who had a stem cell transplant for SCID, so the T cells may come from the graft donor.

The rearrangement joins TRBV20-1 to TRBJ2-7, with 10 bases matching TRBD2. The CDR3 sequence is 15 residues long. The J segment lost 2 bases and the V segment lost 1 base, leaving 5 bases of the junction unmatched. Per the germline V gene, CDR1 is DFQATT and CDR2 is SNEGSKA (reference sequence). The CDR3 here is CSARAGTSAPYEQYF. The DNA for the CDR3 is TGCAGTGCTAGAGCTGGGACTAGCGCGCCCTACGAGCAGTACTTC.

The chain combines TRBV18 with TRBJ2-5; D gene ambiguous. Trimming left V 2 bases short and J 1 base short, with 14 bases between. The CDR3 length is 16 residues. Germline lookup yields CDR1 KGHSH and CDR2 LQKENI. DNA of the CDR3: TGTGCCAGCTCACCATTCTCCGGAGTGATCCAAGAGACCCAGTACTTC. Translated: CASSPFSGVIQETQYF.

The gene calls are TRBV12-3 or TRBV12-4 and TRBJ1-1, with 9 nucleotides matching TRBD1. Trimming cost V 3 bases and J 1 base; bases outside gene matches: 3. The length of the CDR3 is 15 residues. CDR3 in amino acids: CASSLGDRENTEAFF. The CDR3 DNA reads TGTGCCAGCAGTTTGGGGGACAGGGAGAACACTGAAGCTTTCTTT.

Of note for this clonotype: The germline gene is not matched at one end of the junction; a read error may be the cause. This chain connects TRBV5-1 to TRBJ1-2; D is undetermined. The length of the CDR3 is 14 residues. The germline V gene encodes CDR1 SGHRS and CDR2 YFSETQ. The CDR3 coding sequence is TGTGCCAGCAGCTTAGTATCCGGGAACTATGGCTACACCTTC. It is translated as CASSLVSGNYGYTF.

In DNA form, the CDR3 reads TGTGCCAGCAGCCTAGGGCGGACTAGCGGGGCTCAAGAGACCCAGTACTTC. It encodes CASSLGRTSGAQETQYF. The V call is TRBV7-9, the J call TRBJ2-5; TRBD2 matches at 12 bases. CDR1 and CDR2 (germline): SEHNR, FQNEAQ (reference sequence). Trimming took 5 bases from V and 2 from J; bases not matched to a gene: 9. The CDR3 extends over 17 amino acids.

The chain links TRBV7-2 to TRBJ2-1; 11 bases are shared with TRBD2. The germline V gene has CDR1 SGHTA and CDR2 FQGNSA. V shed 5 bases and J 10 bases; nucleotides not matched to a gene: 13. The CDR3 has 16 amino acids. The CDR3 loop reads CASSPLTLAGGGEQFF. For the CDR3, the DNA is TGTGCCAGCAGCCCCCTTACGCTAGCGGGGGGTGGGGAGCAGTTCTTC.

This sequence joins TRBV3-1 and TRBJ2-5; perhaps TRBD2 as D (5 bases). CDR3 length: 14 residues. The germline CDR1 and CDR2 sequences are LGHDT and YNNKEL (reference sequence). V was trimmed by 3 bases and J by 2 bases, leaving 10 bases between them. The DNA for the CDR3 is TGTGCCAGCAGCCATAAGACTACGCAAGAGACCCAGTACTTC. It yields the protein CASSHKTTQETQYF.

The chain recombines TRBV4-3 with TRBJ2-1, with D maybe TRBD1 (6 bases). The CDR3 is 12 residues long. Trimming took off 6 bases at V and 9 bases at J, with 12 bases between the two ends. CDR1 and CDR2 (germline): LGHNA, YSLEER. CDR3 loop: CASRGAGGEQFF. The CDR3 DNA reads TGCGCCAGCAGGGGGGCAGGAGGTGAGCAGTTCTTC.

This clonotype was seen only a few times. V is TRBV12-3 or TRBV12-4 and J is TRBJ1-5; no clear D gene. The CDR3 consists of 14 residues. V was clipped by 6 bases and J by 0 bases, with 9 bases between them. The CDR3 DNA reads as TGTGCCAGCAGCCCAGAAGATAGCAATCAGCCCCAGCATTTT. Its translation: CASSPEDSNQPQHF.

This clonotype came up a few times. This chain links TRBV6-6 with TRBJ2-1; D perhaps matches TRBD1 (5 bases). The CDR3 consists of 13 residues. V was pared by 0 bases and J by 12 bases, with 12 bases between. Germline CDR1 and CDR2: MNHNY and SVGAGI (reference sequence). Here the CDR3 reads CASSYSKDSPQFF. Written as DNA, the CDR3 is TGTGCCAGCAGTTACTCGAAAGACAGCCCGCAGTTCTTC.

The chain uses TRBV2 and TRBJ2-6; D call uncertain. The CDR3 is 14 amino acids. Trimming took 6 bases from V and 0 from J, leaving 6 bases between them. Germline CDR1 and CDR2: SNHLY and FYNNEI. As DNA, the CDR3 is TGTGCCAGCAGACCCCGCTCTGGGGCCAACGTCCTGACTTTC. Protein sequence: CASRPRSGANVLTF.

The V and J genes are TRBV5-6 and TRBJ1-1; D possibly corresponds to TRBD1 (5 bases). The CDR3 covers 12 residues. The V and J ends lost 1 base and 8 bases respectively, with 9 bases between them. From germline, CDR1 is SGHDT and CDR2 YYEEEE. CDR3 coding DNA: TGTGCCAGCAGCTTGATAGACAGAGAAGCTTTCTTT. Its protein product is CASSLIDREAFF. The whole variable domain, filled in from reference TRBV5-6 and TRBJ1-1, reads DAGVTQSPTHLIKTRGQQVTLRCSPKSGHDTVSWYQQALGQGPQFIFQYYEEEERQRGNFPDRFSGHQFPNYSSELNVNALLLGDSALYLCASSLIDREAFFGQGTRLTVV.

This clonotype was seen ten or more times. The J gene is TRBJ2-7, the V gene TRBV20-1, with D possibly TRBD1 on 6 matching bases. Germline CDR1 reads DFQATT; CDR2 reads SNEGSKA (reference sequence). The CDR3 sequence is 13 residues long. The V gene lost 2 bases and the J gene lost 3 bases, with 11 bases spanning the gap. CDR3 coding DNA: TGCAGTGCTAGAAATGGGGGCCGCTACGAGCAGTACTTC. It translates to CSARNGGRYEQYF.

DNA for the CDR3: TGTGCCACCAGCAGAGACAGGCAGCAGGGTGAGCAGTTCTTC. Its translation is CATSRDRQQGEQFF. The chain joins TRBV15 to TRBJ2-1; weak D call: TRBD1 (5 bases). Deletions cut 0 bases from V and 9 bases from J, with 12 bases between. Germline V gives CDR1 LNHNV, CDR2 YYDKDF (reference sequence). This CDR3 comprises 14 residues.

The J gene is TRBJ1-5, the V gene TRBV12-3 or TRBV12-4; 7 bases match TRBD1. The CDR3 sequence is 14 residues long. The trim removed 5 bases at V and 7 bases at J, leaving 8 bases unmatched. In nucleotides, the CDR3 is TGTGCCAGCAGTCCCACAGGGGAATGGCAGCCCCAGCATTTT. Its protein is CASSPTGEWQPQHF.

This clonotype has only a few counts. The chain recombines TRBV29-1 with TRBJ2-7; D gene uncertain. CDR1 SQVTM and CDR2 ANQGSEA come from the germline V gene. V lost 2 bases, J lost 3 bases, and 11 bases lay in between. The CDR3 is 13 residues long. Here the CDR3 reads CSVESQELYEQYF. CDR3 DNA sequence: TGCAGCGTTGAATCGCAGGAACTCTACGAGCAGTACTTC.

The CDR3 DNA sequence: TGTGCCAGCAGTTACTATCACAGGGGGAACACCGGGGAGCTGTTTTTT. Translated, it gives CASSYYHRGNTGELFF. The V call is TRBV6-5, the J call TRBJ2-2; TRBD1 aligns across 7 bases. J gave up 1 base and V 1 base, and 3 bases lay outside the gene matches. CDR1 and CDR2 from the germline V gene are MNHEY and SVGAGI. The CDR3 covers 16 residues.

The rearrangement uses TRBV5-5 and TRBJ2-1, with D possibly matching TRBD2 (7 bases). Per the germline V gene, CDR1 is SGHKS and CDR2 is YYEKEE (reference sequence). CDR3 length: 15 amino acids. Trimming pared 4 bases from V and 2 bases from J, leaving 13 bases between. CDR3 sequence reads: CASSRDGGPYNEQFF. CDR3 coding DNA: TGTGCCAGCAGCCGGGACGGGGGGCCCTACAATGAGCAGTTCTTC.

This clonotype has more than one count but fewer than ten. As DNA, the CDR3 is TGTGCCAGCAGCTTAGGCGACAGGGTTGGTGGAGATACGCAGTATTTT. Its translation: CASSLGDRVGGDTQYF. The gene calls are TRBV7-2 and TRBJ2-3, with 7 bases fitting TRBD1. This CDR3 is built from 16 residues. Germline V CDR1 and CDR2: SGHTA, FQGNSA. With 1 base clipped from V and 5 bases from J, the junction kept 9 bases outside the gene matches.